Included here is one T cell receptor beta chain sequence, with context. Antigen unknown. The sample is drawn from a study of CD8+CD57+ T cells in acquired aplastic anemia. Across the whole study: DNA recovered from sorted CD4+ and CD8+ cells had a mean of about 3 ug. On average, healthy donors gave around 10 million reads for CD4+ cells. Study-level findings and limits: Significant differences in CD8+ Simpson's diversity were not observed between patients and controls. Patients and controls had in common 25 to 35 CD8+ CDR3 sequences.

TCR beta VDJ and CDR3 profiles were obtained from a genomic DNA template. One entry per CDR3 protein results from TCRdb running MiXCR on the reads. The table includes approximately 200,000 distinct CDR3 sequences, approximately 57% detected once. V shed 5 bases and J shed 12 bases, with 25 bases lying between them. Germline values: CDR1 SGHRS, CDR2 YFSETQ. This CDR3 is built from 15 residues. The sequence was obtained from a human donor in good health. Sequences were obtained from sorted CD4+, CD8+, or CD8+CD57+ T cells (not recorded which) from PBMCs. J is TRBJ2-3 and V is TRBV5-1; D not resolved. CDR3 DNA sequence: TGCGCCAGCAGTAGAGACGGAGCCTCTCAAGAGACCCAGTATTTT. Its translation is CASSRDGASQETQYF.